Shown below are 17 T cell receptor beta chains from a single sample sequenced in a study of shared clonotypes between healthy human individuals (dated by TCRdb to between 2020 and 2021). Library method: the immunoSEQ multiplex PCR assay. TCRdb obtained this table from immuneACCESS and retained in-frame rearrangements with V and J assigned. These tables miss some clones; where compared with another copy, unresolved V genes account for less than half of the shortfall, and the remainder is unexplained. This sample holds nearly 1 million clones; around 80% were observed only once. Clones ranked in the top ten supply 1.5% of the sample. The sample taken for sequencing was memory CD4+ T cells sorted from blood. According to the study, the label for this sample's cell subset or site signals: CD45RA-negative fraction. Receptors were obtained from a man between 18 and 29 years old in good health.

The chain is built from TRBV6-6 and TRBJ1-1, with 8 nucleotides matching TRBD1. Trimming at V came to 5 bases and at J to 6 bases, leaving 8 bases not matched to a gene. The CDR3 totals 14 residues. Germline loops: CDR1 MNHNY, CDR2 SVGAGI (reference sequence). This CDR3 is CASSSRDRLSEAFF. The CDR3 DNA follows: TGTGCCAGCAGTAGCCGGGACAGGCTCTCTGAAGCTTTCTTT.

The V and J genes are TRBV14 and TRBJ2-5; D is ambiguous. CDR1 and CDR2 from the germline V gene are SGHDN and FVKESK. The CDR3 has 15 residues. The germline V and J ends were trimmed by 0 bases and 2 bases, with 10 bases remaining between them. CDR3 DNA sequence: TGTGCCAGCAGCCAAGATAACGGACGGCAAGAGACCCAGTACTTC. Amino acids: CASSQDNGRQETQYF.

This chain links TRBV28 with TRBJ2-5; no reliable D call. The DNA end lines up better with TRBJ2-7; the J call may be wrong. The length of the CDR3 is 14 residues. Germline CDR1 MDHEN, CDR2 SYDVKM. The CDR3 nucleotides read TGTGCCAGCAGTTTTAGTGACACACACTACGAGCAGTACTTC. Its translation is CASSFSDTHYEQYF.

The V and J genes are TRBV30 and TRBJ2-2, with 8 positions matching TRBD2. The CDR3 has 19 residues. The germline gives CDR1 GTSNPN, CDR2 SVGIG (reference sequence). Losses at the gene ends were 7 bases for V and 8 bases for J; bases not matched to a gene: 27. The CDR3 sequence is CASAAGASARGNFRGELFF. Here the CDR3 DNA reads TGTGCCTCAGCAGCGGGGGCATCGGCGCGGGGTAATTTTAGAGGGGAGCTGTTTTTT.

As regards this clone: Different DNA sequences within this sample yield the same CDR3. DNA for the CDR3: TGCGCCAGCAGCCCCGGACAAGGCACAGATACGCAGTATTTT. It encodes CASSPGQGTDTQYF. The chain carries TRBV5-1 and TRBJ2-3; D is perhaps TRBD1 (5 bases). This CDR3 has 14 residues. The V and J ends lost 4 bases and 1 base respectively, with 10 bases between them. From germline, CDR1 is SGHRS and CDR2 YFSETQ. Drawing the rest from reference TRBV5-1 and TRBJ2-3, the complete variable domain is KAGVTQTPRYLIKTRGQQVTLSCSPISGHRSVSWYQQTPGQGLQFLFEYFSETQRNKGNFPGRFSGRQFSNSRSEMNVSTLELGDSALYLCASSPGQGTDTQYFGPGTRLTVL.

This chain links TRBV6-1 with TRBJ2-3, with 7 bases lining up with TRBD1. Germline-derived CDR1 and CDR2 are MNHNS and SASEGT. The J segment lost 14 bases and the V segment lost 4 bases, leaving 12 bases of the junction unmatched. CDR3 length: 13 amino acids. In DNA, the CDR3 is TGTGCCAGCAGTGCACACACCGGGACAGTAAGGTATTTT. It yields the protein CASSAHTGTVRYF.

The V gene is TRBV10-3, the J gene TRBJ1-1; no reliable D call. Germline CDR1 and CDR2: ENHRY and SYGVKD. This CDR3 is 15 amino acids long. Trimming left V 3 bases short and J 1 base short, with 12 bases between. CDR3 protein: CAISERSDKNTEAFF. The CDR3 DNA follows: TGTGCCATCAGTGAAAGAAGCGACAAGAACACTGAAGCTTTCTTT.

The CDR3, as DNA: TGTGCCAGCAGCTTAGAAAGGCAGAACACTGAAGCTTTCTTT. Residues: CASSLERQNTEAFF. V usage is TRBV7-9 and J usage is TRBJ1-1; D is undetermined. V was trimmed by 1 base and J by 1 base, leaving 7 bases between them. This CDR3 has 14 residues. The V gene's germline CDR1 is SEHNR and CDR2 FQNEAQ (reference sequence).

CDR3 nucleotides: TGTGCCAGCACTCCTAGTGGGATTACCGGGGAGCTGTTTTTT. Amino acids: CASTPSGITGELFF. The J gene is TRBJ2-2, the V gene TRBV28; D call uncertain. The CDR3 runs to 14 residues. V was trimmed by 7 bases and J by 5 bases, leaving 14 bases between them. Germline V lookup: CDR1 MDHEN, CDR2 SYDVKM.

The chain joins TRBV7-9 to TRBJ1-4; D perhaps matches TRBD1 (5 bases). Germline V gene data show CDR1 as SEHNR and CDR2 as FQNEAQ (reference sequence). The CDR3 consists of 16 residues. Trimming left V 5 bases short and J 7 bases short, with 20 bases between. The DNA of the CDR3 is TGTGCCAGCAGCCCCCGGTACGGCAGGGCGCGTGAAAAACTGTTTTTT. Amino acids: CASSPRYGRAREKLFF.

The V gene is TRBV7-9, the J gene TRBJ2-1; 9 bases match TRBD2. This CDR3 region has 15 residues. Germline V gene lookup returns CDR1 SEHNR and CDR2 FQNEAQ (reference sequence). Trimming at V came to 2 bases and at J to 8 bases, leaving 7 bases not matched to a gene. CDR3 protein: CASSLRAGGFDEQFF. The CDR3 region has the DNA TGTGCCAGCAGCTTACGAGCGGGGGGCTTTGATGAGCAGTTCTTC.

The chain carries TRBV19 and TRBJ1-5; 7 positions agree with TRBD1. This CDR3 has 17 amino acids. With 1 base clipped from V and 1 base from J, the junction kept 7 bases outside the gene matches. CDR1 is LNHDA, CDR2 SQIVND, per germline (reference sequence). The CDR3 DNA sequence: TGTGCCAGTAGTATAGTTAGGGGGCCTATCAGCAATCAGCCCCAGCATTTT. Translation: CASSIVRGPISNQPQHF.

In its sample, this clone was seen once. The V gene is TRBV18, the J gene TRBJ2-3; TRBD2 agrees at 7 bases. J was trimmed by 5 bases and V by 4 bases; bases with no gene match: 12. CDR1 and CDR2 from the germline V gene are KGHSH and LQKENI. The CDR3 totals 16 residues. As DNA, the CDR3 is TGTGCCAGCTCACTCCTTGGCGGGGGACCGCTAGATACGCAGTATTTT. This translates into CASSLLGGGPLDTQYF. The whole variable domain, remainder taken from reference TRBV18 and TRBJ2-3, is NAGVMQNPRHLVRRRGQEARLRCSPMKGHSHVYWYRQLPEEGLKFMVYLQKENIIDESGMPKERFSAEFPKEGPSILRIQQVVRGDSAAYFCASSLLGGGPLDTQYFGPGTRLTVL.

The chain recombines TRBV28 with TRBJ1-2; D not resolved. The V end was cut by 4 bases, the J end by 0 bases, with 6 bases between. CDR3 length: 13 residues. Germline CDR1 MDHEN, CDR2 SYDVKM. CDR3 amino acids: CASSSGTNYGYTF. In DNA form, the CDR3 reads TGTGCCAGCAGTTCCGGGACTAACTATGGCTACACCTTC.

The table lists this clone with a few counts. V usage is TRBV28 and J usage is TRBJ1-5; a weak D match, TRBD1 (5 bases). The V end was cut by 4 bases, the J end by 1 base, with 14 bases between. CDR1 and CDR2 (germline): MDHEN, SYDVKM. This CDR3 spans 16 amino acids. The CDR3 loop reads CASSSPQGGSNQPQHF. CDR3 in DNA: TGTGCCAGCAGTTCTCCTCAGGGTGGGAGCAATCAGCCCCAGCATTTT.

The rearrangement uses TRBV5-6 and TRBJ1-3; D remains ambiguous. The CDR3 extends over 14 amino acids. Trimming shortened V by 4 bases and J by 3 bases, and 11 bases separated the two germline ends. Germline CDR1 and CDR2: SGHDT and YYEEEE. The CDR3 here is CASSPPGFGNTIYF. The CDR3 DNA reads as TGTGCCAGCAGCCCGCCCGGGTTTGGAAACACCATATATTTT. Looking up the rest from reference TRBV5-6 and TRBJ1-3 gives the full variable domain: DAGVTQSPTHLIKTRGQQVTLRCSPKSGHDTVSWYQQALGQGPQFIFQYYEEEERQRGNFPDRFSGHQFPNYSSELNVNALLLGDSALYLCASSPPGFGNTIYFGEGSWLTVV.

The chain has TRBV5-1 and TRBJ2-2, with 13 bases identical to TRBD2. The germline V gene encodes CDR1 SGHRS and CDR2 YFSETQ. CDR3 length equals 17 residues. V dropped 4 bases and J dropped 5; count of bases not matched to a gene: 8. In DNA, the CDR3 is TGCGCCAGCAGCCACAGGACTAGCGGGAGCGGTACCGGGGAGCTGTTTTTT. Amino acids: CASSHRTSGSGTGELFF.